This T cell receptor beta chain was captured by sequencing in a study of T cells in Graves' hyperthyroidism and ophthalmopathy. Regarding the study as a whole: A model of 13 V-J features distinguished ophthalmopathy from stable hyperthyroidism.

As concerns this clonotype: As yet, its antigen is unknown.

Germline V CDR1 and CDR2: SGHNT, YENEEA. The CDR3 consists of 16 residues. J was trimmed by 4 bases and V by 5 bases; bases with no gene match: 10. From RNA transcripts, TCR beta CDR3 regions were amplified. When the TCR CDR3 underwent first-round RT-PCR, the HTBI primer set was used. TCRdb independently ran MiXCR on the multiplex PCR reads; one entry per CDR3 protein. Of 620,000 or so distinct CDR3 sequences listed, roughly 14% were seen once; the top ten hold 9.5% to 15%. The gene calls are TRBV11-3 and TRBJ1-3, with 8 bases that match TRBD1. The sequenced material came from blood. The receptor comes from a woman in her 50s with Graves' ophthalmopathy. The CDR3 DNA follows: TGTGCCAGCAGCAACCCGACAGGGGAGAACGGAAACACCATATATTTT. This gives the protein CASSNPTGENGNTIYF.